The clone carrying this T cell receptor beta chain was seen a handful of times. The data were taken from a study of blood T cell repertoires in COVID-19. Per the authors' pipeline: Amplification of reference gene primers provided the estimated nucleated cell counts. Profiled with immunoSEQ multiplex PCR; TCRdb holds only in-frame clones, not every one. D and trimming come from the DNA, and the V and J calls and clone size come from that table. The table has over 95,000 clones, 85% seen once; the top ten hold around an eighth. The CDR3 consists of 15 residues. Trimming pared 1 base from V and 0 bases from J, leaving 7 bases between. CDR1 is SGHTA and CDR2 is FQGNSA in the germline V gene.

Material for sequencing was peripheral blood. The rearrangement uses TRBV7-2 and TRBJ2-1; D not certain. The receptor comes from a human donor in a cohort sampled during active COVID-19. Here the CDR3 DNA reads TGTGCCAGCAGCTTAGTTCTAGGCTCCTACAATGAGCAGTTCTTC. Its protein is CASSLVLGSYNEQFF.